Listed below are T cell receptor beta chains from one sample, sequenced in a study of CD8+ T cells in alopecia areata. Produced via immunoSEQ multiplex PCR; TCRdb's table is partial and in-frame only. The data contain roughly 30,000 clones, less than 75% of them singletons. Sequences were obtained from NKG2D-high CD8+ T cells sorted from blood. These receptors originate from a human donor with alopecia areata. The CDR3 runs from the conserved cysteine through the conserved F or W. The D gene is left open where the match is weak. The size entry is marked missing in some rows and otherwise reads once, few, many or a size class.

v_gene: TRBV5-6; abundance: -; j_gene: TRBJ2-7; d_gene: -; CDR3aa: CASSHLLGGYEQYF; CDR3nt: TGTGCCAGCAGCCATTTATTGGGAGGCTACGAGCAGTACTTC
v_gene: TRBV2; abundance: few; j_gene: TRBJ2-1; d_gene: -; CDR3aa: CASQGGDNILGEQFF; CDR3nt: TGTGCCAGTCAGGGCGGGGATAACATATTGGGTGAGCAGTTCTTC
v_gene: TRBV4-1; abundance: -; j_gene: TRBJ1-5; d_gene: TRBD1; CDR3aa: CASSQTGQGWQPQHF; CDR3nt: TGCGCCAGCAGCCAAACGGGACAGGGGTGGCAGCCCCAGCATTTT
v_gene: TRBV7-9; abundance: -; j_gene: TRBJ2-3; d_gene: -; CDR3aa: CASSLAIDNTDTQYF; CDR3nt: TGTGCCAGCAGCTTAGCGATAGATAACACAGATACGCAGTATTTT
v_gene: TRBV7-6; abundance: -; j_gene: TRBJ2-7; d_gene: -; CDR3aa: CASSSSGTNPYYEQYF; CDR3nt: TGTGCCAGCAGCTCGTCCGGGACAAATCCGTACTACGAGCAGTACTTC
v_gene: TRBV28; abundance: -; j_gene: TRBJ2-1; d_gene: -; CDR3aa: CASSPPGELYNEQFF; CDR3nt: TGTGCCAGCAGTCCCCCAGGGGAACTTTACAATGAGCAGTTCTTC
v_gene: TRBV4-1; abundance: -; j_gene: TRBJ2-3; d_gene: TRBD2; CDR3aa: CASSQTSGDTDTQYF; CDR3nt: TGCGCCAGCAGCCAGACTAGCGGGGACACAGATACGCAGTATTTT
v_gene: TRBV18; abundance: -; j_gene: TRBJ2-3; d_gene: TRBD2; CDR3aa: CASSRQTSAADTQYF; CDR3nt: TGTGCCAGCTCACGACAGACTAGCGCAGCAGATACGCAGTATTTT
v_gene: TRBV10-3; abundance: -; j_gene: TRBJ2-3; d_gene: TRBD2; CDR3aa: CAIRPGLADLDTQYF; CDR3nt: TGTGCCATCAGACCGGGACTAGCGGATTTAGATACGCAGTATTTT
v_gene: TRBV5-6; abundance: few; j_gene: TRBJ2-1; d_gene: TRBD2; CDR3aa: CASSLQLAGYNEQFF; CDR3nt: TGTGCCAGCAGCTTGCAACTAGCGGGGTACAATGAGCAGTTCTTC
v_gene: TRBV15; abundance: few; j_gene: TRBJ2-3; d_gene: -; CDR3aa: CATSRDRVNTDTQYF; CDR3nt: TGTGCCACCAGCAGAGATCGCGTGAACACAGATACGCAGTATTTT